This T cell receptor beta chain is from a study of T cell repertoires in cytomegalovirus infection. The overall study: Matching HLA type, along with CMV infection, was indicated by public TCR beta signatures.

Notes on the study in general: In two of eight donors, the top clonotype was HLA-C-restricted CMV-specific.

This CDR3 spans 18 amino acids. The V gene lost 0 bases and the J gene lost 4 bases, with 20 bases spanning the gap. CDR1 SGHRS and CDR2 YFSETQ come from the germline V gene. MiXCR, applied by TCRdb to the reads, yields one record per CDR3 protein. The sample records fewer than 350,000 distinct CDR3 sequences, roughly 17% being singletons. The sample holds many counts of this clonotype. Its specificity is not known. Input material: PBMCs. The rearrangement links TRBV5-1 to TRBJ2-1; D is possibly TRBD2 (5 bases). The receptor was derived from a human donor in good health (CMV status not recorded). Some clones in this sample may be carry-over from other donors' samples. CDR3 sequence reads: CASSLAVGVQRVYNEQFF. The CDR3 bases are TGCGCCAGCAGCTTGGCCGTCGGGGTCCAGAGGGTTTACAATGAGCAGTTCTTC.